This T cell receptor beta chain appears in the sequencing data of a study of spatial heterogeneity in lung cancer. The overall study: Alpha-chain sequences were consistently detected less often than beta-chain sequences. General observations from the study: Intratumoral expanded alpha and beta TCR counts were found to track tumor mutation counts.

This clonotype was seen ten or more times. Its antigen is currently unknown. CDR1 and CDR2 from the germline V gene are KGHDR and SFDVKD. The CDR3 is 13 amino acids. V was clipped by 5 bases and J by 7 bases, with 11 bases between them. Documented time point: sample taken at primary tumor resection. Whole RNA obtained from tumor, nontumor lung or frozen PBMC underwent sequencing without sorting. The study tagged each TCR cDNA molecule with a unique molecular identifier. A single record per CDR3 protein comes from TCRdb applying MiXCR to the 5' RACE reads. The sample carries some 7,000 distinct CDR3 sequences, approximately 3.6% recorded once.

The chain recombines TRBV24-1 with TRBJ1-5, with D possibly matching TRBD1 (6 bases). The receptor was isolated from a male donor with early-stage non-small cell lung cancer. Sequencing was performed on lung tumor tissue, taken at surgery. CDR3 amino acids: CATSAGERQPQHF. The CDR3 nucleotides read TGTGCCACCAGTGCAGGGGAACGGCAGCCCCAGCATTTT.